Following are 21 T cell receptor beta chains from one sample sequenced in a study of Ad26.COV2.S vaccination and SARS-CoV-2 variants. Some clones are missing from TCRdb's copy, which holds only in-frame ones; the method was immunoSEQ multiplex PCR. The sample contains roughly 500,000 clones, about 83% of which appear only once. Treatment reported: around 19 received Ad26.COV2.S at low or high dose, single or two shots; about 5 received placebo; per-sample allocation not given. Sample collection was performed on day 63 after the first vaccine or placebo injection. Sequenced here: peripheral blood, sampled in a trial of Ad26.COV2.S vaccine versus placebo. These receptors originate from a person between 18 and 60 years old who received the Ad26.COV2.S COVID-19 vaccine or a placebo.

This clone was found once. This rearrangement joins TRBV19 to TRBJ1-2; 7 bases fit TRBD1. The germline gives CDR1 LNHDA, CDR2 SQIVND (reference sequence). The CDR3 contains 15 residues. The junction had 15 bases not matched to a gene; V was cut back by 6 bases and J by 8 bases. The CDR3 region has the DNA TGTGCCAGTAGCCCGCAGGGGGTAATGGTGATAGGCTACACCTTC. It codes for CASSPQGVMVIGYTF.

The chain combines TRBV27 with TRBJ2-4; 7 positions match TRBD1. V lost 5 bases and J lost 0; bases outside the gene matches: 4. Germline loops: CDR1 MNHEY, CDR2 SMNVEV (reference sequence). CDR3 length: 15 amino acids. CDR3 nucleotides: TGTGCCAGCAGTCCGACAGGGTTAGCCAAAAACATTCAGTACTTC. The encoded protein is CASSPTGLAKNIQYF.

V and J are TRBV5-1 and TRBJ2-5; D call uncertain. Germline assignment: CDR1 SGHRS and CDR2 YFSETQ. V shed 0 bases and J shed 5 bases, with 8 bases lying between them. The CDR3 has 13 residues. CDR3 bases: TGCGCCAGCAGCTTGGGTGCTGGCGAGACCCAGTACTTC. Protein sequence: CASSLGAGETQYF.

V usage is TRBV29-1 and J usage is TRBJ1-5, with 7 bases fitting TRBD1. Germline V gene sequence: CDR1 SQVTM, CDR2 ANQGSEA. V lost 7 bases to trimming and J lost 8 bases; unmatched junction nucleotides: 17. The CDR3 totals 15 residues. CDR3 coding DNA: TGCAGCGCAGCAGGGGGGGGAACGGGAATGGAGCCCCAGCATTTT. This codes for CSAAGGGTGMEPQHF.

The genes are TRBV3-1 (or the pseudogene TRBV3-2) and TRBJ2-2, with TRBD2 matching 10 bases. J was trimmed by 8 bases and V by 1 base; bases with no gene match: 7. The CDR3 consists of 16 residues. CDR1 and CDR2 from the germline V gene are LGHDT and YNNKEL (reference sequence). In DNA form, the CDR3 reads TGTGCCAGCAGCCAAGCCAGCGGGAGGGCCCCTGGGGAGCTGTTTTTT. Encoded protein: CASSQASGRAPGELFF.

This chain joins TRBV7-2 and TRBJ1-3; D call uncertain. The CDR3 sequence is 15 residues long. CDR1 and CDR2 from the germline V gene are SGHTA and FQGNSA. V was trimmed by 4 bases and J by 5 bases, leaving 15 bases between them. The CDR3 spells CASSSPLPSRNTIYF. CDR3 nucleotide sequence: TGTGCCAGCAGCTCCCCTTTGCCCAGCAGAAACACCATATATTTT.

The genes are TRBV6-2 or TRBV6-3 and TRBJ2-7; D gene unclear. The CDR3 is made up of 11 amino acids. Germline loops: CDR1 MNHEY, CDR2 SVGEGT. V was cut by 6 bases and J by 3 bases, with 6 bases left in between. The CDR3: CASSTIYEQYF. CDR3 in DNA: TGTGCCAGCAGCACTATCTACGAGCAGTACTTC.

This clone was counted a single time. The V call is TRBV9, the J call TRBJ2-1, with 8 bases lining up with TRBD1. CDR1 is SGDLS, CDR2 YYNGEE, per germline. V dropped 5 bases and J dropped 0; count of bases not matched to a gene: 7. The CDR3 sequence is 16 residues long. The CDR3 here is CASSPADRGSYNEQFF. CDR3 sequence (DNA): TGTGCCAGCAGTCCCGCCGACAGGGGCTCCTACAATGAGCAGTTCTTC.

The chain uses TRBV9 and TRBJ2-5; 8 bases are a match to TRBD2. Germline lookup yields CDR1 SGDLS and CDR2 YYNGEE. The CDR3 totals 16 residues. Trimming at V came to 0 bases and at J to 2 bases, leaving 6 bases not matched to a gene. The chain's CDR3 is CASSVEGLGGQETQYF. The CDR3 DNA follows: TGTGCCAGCAGCGTAGAGGGACTAGGGGGGCAAGAGACCCAGTACTTC.

The CDR3 region has the DNA TGCGCCAGCAGCCAAGGTCTAGCGAGCTACAATGAGCAGTTCTTC. Translating gives CASSQGLASYNEQFF. This sequence joins TRBV4-3 and TRBJ2-1, with a weak D call TRBD2 (6 bases). V lost 1 base to trimming and J lost 3 bases, with 10 bases between them. Per the germline V gene, CDR1 is LGHNA and CDR2 is YSLEER. The CDR3 runs to 15 residues.

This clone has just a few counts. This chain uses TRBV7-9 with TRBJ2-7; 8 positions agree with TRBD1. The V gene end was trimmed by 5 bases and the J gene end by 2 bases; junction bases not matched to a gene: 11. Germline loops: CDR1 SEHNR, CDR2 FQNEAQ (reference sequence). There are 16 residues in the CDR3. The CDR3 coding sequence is TGTGCCAGCAGCGTCAACCGGGACAGGAGCACCTACGAGCAGTACTTC. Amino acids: CASSVNRDRSTYEQYF.

DNA of the CDR3: TGTGCCAGCAGTCCGGGCATAACGAACACCGGGGAGCTGTTTTTT. The encoded protein is CASSPGITNTGELFF. V usage is TRBV6-1 and J usage is TRBJ2-2; the D is unclear. Germline V gene lookup returns CDR1 MNHNS and CDR2 SASEGT. This CDR3 has 15 residues. V was cut by 5 bases and J by 0 bases, with 10 bases left in between.

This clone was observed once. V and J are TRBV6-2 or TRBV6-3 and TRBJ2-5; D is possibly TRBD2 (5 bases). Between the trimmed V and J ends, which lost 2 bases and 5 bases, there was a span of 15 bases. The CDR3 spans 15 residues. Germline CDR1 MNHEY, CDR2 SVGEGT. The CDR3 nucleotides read TGTGCCAGCAGTTACCCATTAGCGTTGGGGGAGACCCAGTACTTC. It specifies CASSYPLALGETQYF.

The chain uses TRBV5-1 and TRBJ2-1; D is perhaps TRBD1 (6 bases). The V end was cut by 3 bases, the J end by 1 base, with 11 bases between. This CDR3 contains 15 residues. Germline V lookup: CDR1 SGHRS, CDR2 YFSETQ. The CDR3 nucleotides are TGCGCCAGCAGCTACTTACAGGGATCCTACAATGAGCAGTTCTTC. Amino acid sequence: CASSYLQGSYNEQFF. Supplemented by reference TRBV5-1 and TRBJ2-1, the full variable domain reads KAGVTQTPRYLIKTRGQQVTLSCSPISGHRSVSWYQQTPGQGLQFLFEYFSETQRNKGNFPGRFSGRQFSNSRSEMNVSTLELGDSALYLCASSYLQGSYNEQFFGPGTRLTVL.

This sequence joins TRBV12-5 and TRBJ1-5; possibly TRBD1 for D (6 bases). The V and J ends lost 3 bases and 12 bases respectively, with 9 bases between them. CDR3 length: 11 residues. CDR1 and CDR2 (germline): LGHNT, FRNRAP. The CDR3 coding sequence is TGTGCTAGTGGTTTTTCGGGACACCAGCATTTT. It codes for CASGFSGHQHF.

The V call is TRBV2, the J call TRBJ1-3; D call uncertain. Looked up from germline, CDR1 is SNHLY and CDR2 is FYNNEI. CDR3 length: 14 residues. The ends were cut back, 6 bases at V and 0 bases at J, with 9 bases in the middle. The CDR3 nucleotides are TGTGCCAGCAGCCACGGACTCTCTGGAAACACCATATATTTT. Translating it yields CASSHGLSGNTIYF.

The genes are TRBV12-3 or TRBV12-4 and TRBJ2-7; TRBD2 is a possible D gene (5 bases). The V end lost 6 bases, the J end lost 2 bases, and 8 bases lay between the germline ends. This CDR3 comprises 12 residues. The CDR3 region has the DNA TGTGCCAGCAGGCGGGCGGCCTACGAGCAGTACTTC. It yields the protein CASRRAAYEQYF.

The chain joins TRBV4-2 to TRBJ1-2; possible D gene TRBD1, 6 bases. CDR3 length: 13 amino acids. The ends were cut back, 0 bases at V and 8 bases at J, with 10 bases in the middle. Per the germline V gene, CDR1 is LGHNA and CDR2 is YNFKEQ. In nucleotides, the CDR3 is TGTGCCAGCAGCCAAGATCGGGGGCTCGGCTACACCTTC. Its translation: CASSQDRGLGYTF.

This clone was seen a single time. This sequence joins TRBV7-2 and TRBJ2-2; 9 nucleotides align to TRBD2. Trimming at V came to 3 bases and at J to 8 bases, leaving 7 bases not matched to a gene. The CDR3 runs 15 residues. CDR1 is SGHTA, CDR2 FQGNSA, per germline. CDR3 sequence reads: CASSFSGTSYGELFF. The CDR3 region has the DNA TGTGCCAGCAGCTTTTCCGGGACTAGCTATGGGGAGCTGTTTTTT.

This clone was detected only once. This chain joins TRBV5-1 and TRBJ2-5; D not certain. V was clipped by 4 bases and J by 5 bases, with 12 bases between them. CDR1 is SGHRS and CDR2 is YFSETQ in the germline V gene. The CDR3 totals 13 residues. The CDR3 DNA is TGCGCCAGCAGCCCCAACCCTCGGGAGACCCAGTACTTC. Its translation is CASSPNPRETQYF.

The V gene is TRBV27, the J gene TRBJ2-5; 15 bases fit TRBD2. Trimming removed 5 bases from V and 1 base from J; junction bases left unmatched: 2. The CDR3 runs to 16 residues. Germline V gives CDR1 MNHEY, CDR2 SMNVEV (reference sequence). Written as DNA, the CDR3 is TGTGCCAGCAGTGGACTAGCGGGAGGGATCCAAGAGACCCAGTACTTC. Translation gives CASSGLAGGIQETQYF.